One and the same sample provided the 21 T cell receptor beta chains below, sequenced in a study of OX40 agonist ivuxolimab in advanced cancers. Generated by immunoSEQ multiplex PCR, the TCRdb table keeps only in-frame clones and is missing some. The table lists 63,000 or so clones, 70% to 90% of them singletons. Sequenced here: CD4+ or CD8+ T cells sorted from blood, sampled in a trial of the OX40 agonist ivuxolimab. The receptors come from an adult with an advanced solid tumor such as melanoma, head and neck, liver or kidney cancer.

This clone showed up just a few times. The rearrangement uses TRBV6-5 and TRBJ2-7; the D gene is possibly TRBD1 (5 bases). This CDR3 has 14 amino acids. Trimming stripped 6 bases from V and 3 bases from J, with 15 bases between. Germline CDR1 MNHEY, CDR2 SVGAGI. The CDR3 spells CASSYPGHFYEQYF. The CDR3 nucleotides are TGTGCCAGCAGCTACCCCGGACACTTCTACGAGCAGTACTTC.

This clone is medium-sized. In DNA, the CDR3 is TGTGCCAGCAGCTTAAGTCTTAGTTCACCCCTCCACTTT. Translated: CASSLSLSSPLHF. This chain uses TRBV11-2 with TRBJ1-6, with D unresolved. This CDR3 contains 13 residues. V dropped 2 bases and J dropped 9 bases, with 8 bases sitting between them. Germline values: CDR1 SGHAT, CDR2 FQNNGV.

The V call is TRBV5-1, the J call TRBJ2-7, with D perhaps matching TRBD1 (6 bases). V was trimmed by 5 bases and J by 5 bases, leaving 23 bases between them. Germline V gene data show CDR1 as SGHRS and CDR2 as YFSETQ. This CDR3 has 16 amino acids. The CDR3 DNA follows: TGCGCCAGCAGTCCACATTCCGGGACATGGCCAAACGAGCAGTACTTC. Its protein product is CASSPHSGTWPNEQYF.

This clone was observed a handful of times. This chain uses TRBV6-1 with TRBJ1-1, with TRBD1 matching over 7 bases. The length of the CDR3 is 14 residues. Germline V CDR1 and CDR2: MNHNS, SASEGT. Trimming cost V 1 base and J 5 bases; bases outside gene matches: 4. Written as DNA, the CDR3 is TGTGCCAGCAGTGAAGTGACAGGGTTGACTGAAGCTTTCTTT. It codes for CASSEVTGLTEAFF.

V is TRBV28 and J is TRBJ1-5; possible D gene TRBD1, 5 bases. There are 15 residues in the CDR3. CDR1 is MDHEN and CDR2 is SYDVKM in the germline V gene. The ends were cut back, 10 bases at V and 2 bases at J, with 18 bases in the middle. Here the CDR3 DNA reads TGTGCCATCGGGGCCAACCGTCGCCGCAATCAGCCCCAGCATTTT. Amino acid sequence: CAIGANRRRNQPQHF.

The chain couples TRBV7-2 to TRBJ2-1; TRBD1 is a possible D gene (5 bases). The germline gives CDR1 SGHTA, CDR2 FQGNSA. V gave up 1 base and J gave up 5 bases, with 9 bases separating them. The CDR3 spans 14 residues. In DNA form, the CDR3 reads TGTGCCAGCAGCTTAGGGACAACAAACAATGAGCAGTTCTTC. It encodes CASSLGTTNNEQFF.

V is TRBV6-6 and J is TRBJ2-2, with 8 bases aligning to TRBD1. Looked up from germline, CDR1 is MNHNY and CDR2 is SVGAGI (reference sequence). V shed 6 bases and J 8 bases; nucleotides not matched to a gene: 5. This CDR3 is built from 13 residues. CDR3 amino acids: CASRLTGGGELFF. The CDR3 coding sequence is TGTGCCAGCAGACTTACAGGGGGAGGGGAGCTGTTTTTT.

The J gene is TRBJ1-1, the V gene TRBV25-1, with D maybe TRBD1 (6 bases). Trimming stripped 6 bases from V and 5 bases from J, with 16 bases between. Germline lookup yields CDR1 MGHDK and CDR2 SYGVNS. CDR3 length: 14 residues. The chain's CDR3 is CASRGGGAGTEAFF. The DNA of the CDR3 is TGTGCCAGCAGGGGTGGGGGGGCAGGGACTGAAGCTTTCTTT.

The chain is built from TRBV4-1 and TRBJ2-5, with D perhaps given as TRBD1 or TRBD2 (5 bases each). In germline, CDR1 is MGHRA, CDR2 YSYEKL. The CDR3 is made up of 17 amino acids. The ends were cut back, 0 bases at V and 1 base at J, with 15 bases in the middle. The DNA of the CDR3 is TGCGCCAGCAGCCAAGATCCACTGGGACGTCCCCAAGAGACCCAGTACTTC. It yields the protein CASSQDPLGRPQETQYF.

This clone was seen a single time. This chain uses TRBV2 with TRBJ2-2; 9 positions agree with TRBD1. Looked up from germline, CDR1 is SNHLY and CDR2 is FYNNEI. With 8 bases clipped from V and 8 bases from J, the junction kept 6 bases outside the gene matches. The CDR3 runs 13 residues. CDR3 DNA sequence: TGTGCCAGCGGACAGGGGCGGAAAGGGGAGCTGTTTTTT. This translates into CASGQGRKGELFF. Full variable domain (remainder filled in from reference TRBV2 and TRBJ2-2): EPEVTQTPSHQVTQMGQEVILRCVPISNHLYFYWYRQILGQKVEFLVSFYNNEISEKSEIFDDQFSVERPDGSNFTLKIRSTKLEDSAMYFCASGQGRKGELFFGEGSRLTVL.

The gene calls are TRBV6-5 and TRBJ1-2; D is ambiguous. The CDR3 has 13 residues. Germline-derived CDR1 and CDR2 are MNHEY and SVGAGI. V was pared by 0 bases and J by 6 bases, with 8 bases between. Here the CDR3 reads CASSYSLRDGYTF. In DNA, the CDR3 is TGTGCCAGCAGTTACTCGTTACGAGATGGCTACACCTTC.

The rearrangement uses TRBV2 and TRBJ1-3; possibly TRBD1 for D (5 bases). Germline V gene sequence: CDR1 SNHLY, CDR2 FYNNEI. The CDR3 length is 17 residues. The V end lost 6 bases, the J end lost 0 bases, and 18 bases lay between the germline ends. Here the CDR3 reads CASRVFGTGDSGNTIYF. The CDR3 nucleotides are TGTGCCAGCAGGGTTTTTGGGACTGGGGACTCTGGAAACACCATATATTTT.

The chain has TRBV7-9 and TRBJ2-5; D perhaps matches TRBD2 (6 bases). The CDR3 covers 17 residues. Germline-derived CDR1 and CDR2 are SEHNR and FQNEAQ (reference sequence). Trimming left V 3 bases short and J 1 base short, with 18 bases between. CDR3: CASSFPKPPGVQETQYF. The DNA of the CDR3 is TGTGCCAGCAGCTTCCCCAAGCCTCCGGGAGTCCAAGAGACCCAGTACTTC.

The J gene is TRBJ2-7, the V gene TRBV5-4, with 7 nucleotides matching TRBD2. Germline assignment: CDR1 SGHNT and CDR2 YYREEE (reference sequence). The CDR3 has 13 residues. V shed 3 bases, J shed 4 bases, and the junction held 4 bases outside the gene matches. The CDR3: CASSWGLPYEQYF. CDR3 nucleotides: TGTGCCAGCAGCTGGGGACTACCTTACGAGCAGTACTTC.

The chain carries TRBV7-8 and TRBJ2-1; D is unclear. The V and J ends lost 2 bases and 4 bases respectively, with 6 bases between them. Germline assignment: CDR1 SGHVS and CDR2 FQNEAQ. The CDR3 consists of 13 residues. CDR3 nucleotide sequence: TGTGCCAGCAGCTTACAAGGTTACAATGAGCAGTTCTTC. Translating it yields CASSLQGYNEQFF. The whole variable domain, filled in from reference TRBV7-8 and TRBJ2-1, reads GAGVSQSPRYKVAKRGQDVALRCDPISGHVSLFWYQQALGQGPEFLTYFQNEAQLDKSGLPSDRFFAERPEGSVSTLKIQRTQQEDSAVYLCASSLQGYNEQFFGPGTRLTVL.

The chain uses TRBV2 and TRBJ2-6, with a possible D match to TRBD1 (6 bases). The germline V and J ends were trimmed by 4 bases and 4 bases, with 14 bases remaining between them. The germline V gene has CDR1 SNHLY and CDR2 FYNNEI. The CDR3 is 16 amino acids. CDR3: CASSGAHRAGANVLTF. CDR3 in DNA: TGTGCCAGCAGTGGGGCCCACAGGGCCGGGGCCAACGTCCTGACTTTC.

The V call is TRBV13, the J call TRBJ2-7; TRBD1 agrees at 11 bases. Germline V gives CDR1 PRHDT, CDR2 FYEKMQ (reference sequence). CDR3 length: 14 amino acids. The V and J ends lost 4 bases and 7 bases, in that order; junction bases with no gene match: 6. CDR3 amino acids: CASSSGQGAGEQYF. In DNA, the CDR3 is TGTGCCAGCAGCTCCGGACAGGGGGCGGGTGAGCAGTACTTC.

J is TRBJ1-5 and V is TRBV5-1; TRBD1 might be the D (5 bases). Germline V CDR1 and CDR2: SGHRS, YFSETQ. The CDR3 has 17 amino acids. The germline V and J ends were trimmed by 0 bases and 3 bases, with 16 bases remaining between them. The CDR3 here is CASSLGDFGGSNQPQHF. CDR3 in DNA: TGCGCCAGCAGCTTGGGCGATTTTGGGGGATCCAATCAGCCCCAGCATTTT.

This chain uses TRBV6-1 with TRBJ1-2, with D uncertain. V dropped 2 bases and J dropped 7 bases, with 5 bases sitting between them. Germline V gene sequence: CDR1 MNHNS, CDR2 SASEGT. This CDR3 comprises 11 residues. CDR3 in DNA: TGTGCCAGCAGTGAATTTTCTGGCTACACCTTC. As protein: CASSEFSGYTF.

The chain couples TRBV7-6 to TRBJ2-7, with D possibly TRBD1 on 5 matching bases. The V gene lost 3 bases and the J gene lost 9 bases, with 15 bases spanning the gap. CDR3 length: 13 residues. Per the germline V gene, CDR1 is SGHVS and CDR2 is FNYEAQ. The CDR3 sequence: CASSFTGSNAQYF. The CDR3 coding sequence is TGTGCCAGCAGCTTTACAGGTTCGAATGCGCAGTACTTC.

The V gene is TRBV7-2, the J gene TRBJ2-3, with a tentative D call TRBD2 (5 bases). CDR3 size: 15 residues. V lost 6 bases, J lost 5 bases, and 18 bases lay in between. Germline CDR1 SGHTA, CDR2 FQGNSA. This CDR3 reads CASRRPGTYLDTQYF. The CDR3 DNA follows: TGTGCCAGCAGGCGACCGGGAACCTACCTAGATACGCAGTATTTT.